This T cell receptor beta chain was recovered during a study of OX40 agonist ivuxolimab in advanced cancers. Study results and limitations: Some patients who did not respond also had low normalized T-cell clonal expansion.

Regarding this clone: What it binds is not known.

TCRdb's copy holds only in-frame clones and misses some; the assay was immunoSEQ multiplex PCR. The table includes roughly 46,000 clones, around 89% detected once. The TCR was taken from an adult with an advanced solid tumor such as melanoma, head and neck, liver or kidney cancer. The specimen was CD4+ or CD8+ T cells sorted from blood, collected in a trial of the OX40 agonist ivuxolimab.

CDR3 DNA: TGTGCCAGCAGTTTAGACGGCCATGAGCAGTTCTTC. This codes for CASSLDGHEQFF. This chain uses TRBV6-5 with TRBJ2-1; D not certain. Germline CDR1 MNHEY, CDR2 SVGAGI. Trimming left V 4 bases short and J 8 bases short, with 9 bases between. This CDR3 contains 12 residues.